One sample yielded the 19 T cell receptor beta chains listed below, sequenced in a study of CD8 T cells in Susac syndrome. The RNA, roughly 0.45 to 1 ug, was put through reverse transcription using random hexamers. TCRdb independently ran MiXCR on the immunoSEQ multiplex PCR reads; one entry per CDR3 protein. The table shows about 300,000 distinct CDR3 sequences, with about 85% occurring only once. Sequenced: CD8+ T cells from PBMCs. All receptors come from a human donor with multiple sclerosis.

The gene calls are TRBV9 and TRBJ2-7, with 9 bases lining up with TRBD1. CDR3 length equals 16 residues. The ends lost 3 bases at V and 3 bases at J; junction bases unmatched: 10. Germline V lookup: CDR1 SGDLS, CDR2 YYNGEE. In DNA, the CDR3 is TGTGCCAGCAGCGCCCTGCAATGGGACAGGGTCTACGAGCAGTACTTC. Encoded protein: CASSALQWDRVYEQYF.

This clonotype was recorded only once. The junction departs from the called germline gene at one end, perhaps through a read error. V is TRBV9 and J is TRBJ2-1; unclear D gene. The CDR3 has 10 amino acids. The germline V gene has CDR1 SGDLS and CDR2 YYNGEE. The CDR3 DNA reads TGTGCCAGCAGCGGACCACTCTTTAGCTTC. This gives the protein CASSGPLFSF.

The table lists this clonotype with a few counts. The chain uses TRBV6-5 and TRBJ2-1; D not certain. Germline values: CDR1 MNHEY, CDR2 SVGAGI. This CDR3 comprises 14 residues. V lost 2 bases and J 0 bases, leaving 5 bases between the germline ends. The CDR3 nucleotides read TGTGCCAGCAGTTACGTCAGCTCCTACAATGAGCAGTTCTTC. It specifies CASSYVSSYNEQFF.

The J gene is TRBJ2-5, the V gene TRBV24-1, with TRBD1 matching over 9 bases. Germline CDR1 is KGHDR and CDR2 is SFDVKD. V lost 5 bases and J lost 2; bases outside the gene matches: 8. The CDR3 totals 16 residues. For the CDR3, the DNA is TGTGCCACCAGTGTCCTGGGACAGGGCGTTCAAGAGACCCAGTACTTC. It is translated as CATSVLGQGVQETQYF.

This clonotype was recorded only once. This sequence joins TRBV4-1 and TRBJ1-6; no clear D gene. The germline V gene has CDR1 MGHRA and CDR2 YSYEKL. The CDR3 contains 16 residues. V was pared by 3 bases and J by 9 bases, with 18 bases between. Written as DNA, the CDR3 is TGCGCCAGCAGCCACCCCGGCCTCGGCGAAGTTTCACCCCTCCACTTT. Translated, it gives CASSHPGLGEVSPLHF.

The J gene is TRBJ2-7, the V gene TRBV28; 11 bases are shared with TRBD2. Germline CDR1 is MDHEN and CDR2 is SYDVKM. This CDR3 is 17 amino acids long. The trim removed 8 bases at V and 2 bases at J, leaving 14 bases unmatched. Here the CDR3 reads CASRGQDPSGRTYEQYF. In DNA, the CDR3 is TGTGCCAGCCGTGGACAGGACCCTAGCGGGAGGACCTACGAGCAGTACTTC.

This chain joins TRBV10-3 and TRBJ2-3; the match to TRBD1 covers 9 bases. Per the germline V gene, CDR1 is ENHRY and CDR2 is SYGVKD. The CDR3 length is 16 residues. Losses at the gene ends were 2 bases for V and 4 bases for J; bases not matched to a gene: 7. The CDR3 DNA follows: TGTGCCATCAGTGAGCCAAAGGGACAGGGTCCAGATACGCAGTATTTT. Protein sequence: CAISEPKGQGPDTQYF.

The chain couples TRBV11-2 to TRBJ2-1; D gene uncertain. The germline V and J ends were trimmed by 2 bases and 11 bases, with 10 bases remaining between them. The CDR3 covers 12 residues. Germline CDR1 and CDR2: SGHAT and FQNNGV. The CDR3 nucleotides read TGTGCCAGCAGCTTATCCCCCGCTCAGCAGTTCTTC. Its translation: CASSLSPAQQFF.

The V and J genes are TRBV28 and TRBJ1-1; D may be TRBD1 (5 bases). Germline V CDR1 and CDR2: MDHEN, SYDVKM. V dropped 8 bases and J dropped 5 bases, with 21 bases sitting between them. The CDR3 covers 15 residues. The CDR3 DNA is TGTGCCAGCCGTCGTCCGTCCGGGGGGGGGACTGAAGCTTTCTTT. It codes for CASRRPSGGGTEAFF.

Comments on this clonotype: The junction does not match germline at one end; this may be a read error. The CDR3 DNA follows: TGTGCCAGCAGTTTATACTCACCTGGGGTTGGAACAGGGTTGGATGAAAGACTGTTTTTT. This translates into CASSLYSPGVGTGLDERLFF. V usage is TRBV28 and J usage is TRBJ1-4; D perhaps matches TRBD1 (6 bases). CDR3 length: 20 residues. CDR1 and CDR2 from the germline V gene are MDHEN and SYDVKM. The entire variable domain, with the rest obtained from reference TRBV28 and TRBJ1-4, is as follows: DVKVTQSSRYLVKRTGEKVFLECVQDMDHENMFWYRQDPGLGLRLIYFSYDVKMKEKGDIPEGYSVSREKKERFSLILESASTNQTSMYLCASSLYSPGVGTGLDERLFFGSGTQLSVL.

CDR3 residues: CASSLEVRGTEAFF. The DNA for the CDR3 is TGTGCCAGCAGCTTAGAGGTCAGGGGCACTGAAGCTTTCTTT. V and J are TRBV11-2 and TRBJ1-1; TRBD1 is a possible D gene (6 bases). The CDR3 extends over 14 amino acids. V dropped 0 bases and J dropped 4 bases, with 9 bases sitting between them. Germline CDR1 reads SGHAT; CDR2 reads FQNNGV.

The chain has TRBV28 and TRBJ1-1, with D unresolved. Germline values: CDR1 MDHEN, CDR2 SYDVKM. The CDR3 extends over 12 amino acids. The germline V and J ends were trimmed by 1 base and 6 bases, with 6 bases remaining between them. CDR3 amino acids: CASSLSSAEAFF. The DNA for the CDR3 is TGTGCCAGCAGTTTATCCAGCGCTGAAGCTTTCTTT. Using reference TRBV28 and TRBJ1-1 for the parts outside the CDR3, the full variable domain is DVKVTQSSRYLVKRTGEKVFLECVQDMDHENMFWYRQDPGLGLRLIYFSYDVKMKEKGDIPEGYSVSREKKERFSLILESASTNQTSMYLCASSLSSAEAFFGQGTRLTVV.

This chain joins TRBV4-2 and TRBJ1-1, with D hard to call. The CDR3 runs to 12 residues. V shed 4 bases and J shed 5 bases, with 8 bases lying between them. The germline V gene encodes CDR1 LGHNA and CDR2 YNFKEQ. The CDR3 DNA reads TGTGCCAGCAGCCTCGGTAAGACTGAAGCTTTCTTT. This codes for CASSLGKTEAFF.

V and J are TRBV29-1 and TRBJ2-5, with 13 bases matching TRBD2. Per the germline V gene, CDR1 is SQVTM and CDR2 is ANQGSEA. With V trimmed by 1 base and J by 4 bases, 18 bases remained unmatched. This CDR3 contains 20 residues. The CDR3 DNA sequence: TGCAGCGTTGAAGGGGCGACAGGGCAACCGACTAGCGGGAGGAGAGAGACCCAGTACTTC. Translated: CSVEGATGQPTSGRRETQYF.

The chain links TRBV5-6 to TRBJ2-3; 7 bases are a match to TRBD1. The germline V gene encodes CDR1 SGHDT and CDR2 YYEEEE. The CDR3 sequence is 18 residues long. Trimming removed 0 bases from V and 1 base from J; junction bases left unmatched: 11. The CDR3 loop reads CASSLGDRPAFRTDTQYF. The CDR3 DNA sequence: TGTGCCAGCAGCTTGGGGGACAGACCTGCCTTTCGCACAGATACGCAGTATTTT.

The chain links TRBV13 to TRBJ1-4; 10 bases are a match to TRBD1. From germline, CDR1 is PRHDT and CDR2 FYEKMQ (reference sequence). After removal of 5 bases from V and 8 bases from J, the junction contained 8 bases not matched to a gene. This CDR3 has 15 residues. The CDR3 spells CASSPSGTGAEKLFF. The CDR3 DNA reads TGTGCCAGCAGCCCTTCCGGGACAGGGGCGGAAAAACTGTTTTTT. The full variable domain, completed using reference TRBV13 and TRBJ1-4, is AAGVIQSPRHLIKEKRETATLKCYPIPRHDTVYWYQQGPGQDPQFLISFYEKMQSDKGSIPDRFSAQQFSDYHSELNMSSLELGDSALYFCASSPSGTGAEKLFFGSGTQLSVL.

This rearrangement joins TRBV27 to TRBJ2-1, with 9 bases lining up with TRBD2. The CDR3 is made up of 17 amino acids. Germline V lookup: CDR1 MNHEY, CDR2 SMNVEV (reference sequence). J was trimmed by 8 bases and V by 4 bases; bases with no gene match: 15. The DNA of the CDR3 is TGTGCCAGCAGTTCGACCCAATCTGTAGCGGGAGTCGATGAGCAGTTCTTC. It is translated as CASSSTQSVAGVDEQFF.

The chain carries TRBV15 and TRBJ2-3; TRBD2 might be the D (5 bases). Deletions cut 3 bases from V and 5 bases from J, with 18 bases between. Per germline, CDR1 LNHNV and CDR2 YYDKDF (reference sequence). The CDR3 has 16 amino acids. CDR3: CATSRDPAGLLDTQYF. The CDR3 nucleotides are TGTGCCACCAGCAGGGACCCGGCGGGCCTGTTAGATACGCAGTATTTT.

This clonotype is a singleton in its sample. This chain joins TRBV27 and TRBJ2-2; D tentatively reads TRBD1 or TRBD2 (5 bases each). The V end lost 5 bases, the J end lost 1 base, and 14 bases lay between the germline ends. Germline V gene lookup returns CDR1 MNHEY and CDR2 SMNVEV (reference sequence). The CDR3 sequence is 16 residues long. In DNA, the CDR3 is TGTGCCAGCAGTCCAGACGGGACGGTGAACACCGGGGAGCTGTTTTTT. It specifies CASSPDGTVNTGELFF.